This T cell receptor beta chain was captured by sequencing in a study of beta chain features in type 1 diabetes. Germline V gene sequence: CDR1 SQVTM, CDR2 ANQGSEA. CDR3 size: 14 residues. V shed 4 bases and J shed 4 bases, with 16 bases lying between them. Using CD45RO/CCR7/CD25/CD127/CD95/CD27, CD4+ naive, central memory, regulatory and stem cell-like memory cells were sorted. On this clone itself: Its target is unknown.

Since all of the isolated RNA was reverse transcribed, expressed TCRB transcripts were what got sequenced. There were several million reads on average in the naive, central memory and regulatory T cell samples. Data came from immunoSEQ multiplex PCR; TCRdb stores just in-frame clones and leaves some out. The table has over 350,000 clones, about 15% seen once; the top ten hold under 0.02%. Overall study findings and caveats: Since sequencing was performed on cDNA, cells with high TCR expression could be over-represented. A definitive answer on HLA type influencing TCRB rearrangement was not reached here.

The sequence derives from a woman between 18 and 29 years old in good health. V usage is TRBV29-1 and J usage is TRBJ1-2; the D gene is possibly TRBD1 (6 bases). What was sequenced was naive CD4+ T cells from blood. CDR3 in DNA: TGCAGCGTTGCCCCCCACAGGGTACTCTATGGCTACACCTTC. Protein product: CSVAPHRVLYGYTF.